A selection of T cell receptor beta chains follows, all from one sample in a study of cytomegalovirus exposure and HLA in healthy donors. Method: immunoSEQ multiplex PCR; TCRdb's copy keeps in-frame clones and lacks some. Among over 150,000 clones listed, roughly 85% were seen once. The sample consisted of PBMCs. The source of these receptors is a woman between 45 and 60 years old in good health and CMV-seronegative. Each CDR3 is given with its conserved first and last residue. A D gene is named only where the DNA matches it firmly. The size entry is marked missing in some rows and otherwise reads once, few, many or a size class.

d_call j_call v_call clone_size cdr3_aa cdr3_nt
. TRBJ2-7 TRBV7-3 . CASRSGNEQYF TGTGCCAGCAGGTCGGGAAACGAGCAGTACTTC
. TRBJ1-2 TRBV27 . CASSFLAGGIRVNGYTF TGTGCCAGCAGTTTCCTTGCGGGGGGCATTCGTGTTAATGGCTACACCTTC
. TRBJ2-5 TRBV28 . CASSLLPVEQYF TGTGCCAGCAGTTTATTACCGGTTGAGCAGTACTTC
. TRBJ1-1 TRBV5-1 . CASSLVGVSTEAFF TGCGCCAGCAGCTTGGTAGGGGTGAGCACTGAAGCTTTCTTT
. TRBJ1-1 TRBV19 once CASSIGLPNTEAFF TGTGCCAGTAGTATTGGCCTCCCCAACACTGAAGCTTTCTTT
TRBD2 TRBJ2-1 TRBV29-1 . CSASGTSGRSEQFF TGCAGCGCCTCCGGGACTAGCGGGAGAAGTGAGCAGTTCTTC
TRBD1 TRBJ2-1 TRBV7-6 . CASSWDRNNEQFF TGTGCCAGCAGCTGGGACAGAAACAATGAGCAGTTCTTC
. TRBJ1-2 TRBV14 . CASSLEAGPRGGYTF TGTGCCAGCAGCCTAGAAGCGGGGCCAAGAGGAGGCTACACCTTC
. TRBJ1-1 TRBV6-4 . CASSASRGTEAFF TGTGCCAGCAGTGCATCAAGAGGCACTGAAGCTTTCTTT
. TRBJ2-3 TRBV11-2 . CASSLDGDLNPASTDTQYF TGTGCCAGCAGCTTAGATGGGGACTTAAACCCGGCTAGCACAGATACGCAGTATTTT
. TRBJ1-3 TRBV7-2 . CASSLGPAGPGNTIYF TGTGCCAGCAGCTTAGGGCCCGCGGGACCTGGAAACACCATATATTTT
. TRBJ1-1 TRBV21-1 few CASTPQDRQNTEAFF TGTGCCAGCACCCCCCAAGACAGGCAAAACACTGAAGCTTTCTTT
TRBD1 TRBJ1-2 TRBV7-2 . CASSPGTGGYGYTF TGTGCCAGCAGCCCGGGGACAGGAGGTTATGGCTACACCTTC
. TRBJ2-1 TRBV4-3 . CASSQERWANEQFF TGCGCCAGCAGCCAAGAACGTTGGGCCAATGAGCAGTTCTTC
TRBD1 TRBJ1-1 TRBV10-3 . CAITEDGQGAAGAFF TGTGCCATCACCGAGGATGGACAGGGGGCGGCGGGAGCTTTCTTT
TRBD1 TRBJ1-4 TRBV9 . CASSVGLEGASEKLFF TGTGCCAGCAGCGTAGGATTGGAGGGGGCGTCGGAAAAACTGTTTTTT
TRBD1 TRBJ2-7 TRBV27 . CASSTGVREQYF TGTGCCAGCAGCACAGGGGTTAGAGAGCAGTACTTC
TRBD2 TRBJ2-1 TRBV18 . CASSPPVGTSGSNEQFF TGTGCCAGCTCACCACCGGTCGGGACTAGCGGGAGCAATGAGCAGTTCTTC
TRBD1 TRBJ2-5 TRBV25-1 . CASSPTGGLQETQYF TGTGCCAGCAGTCCGACAGGGGGGCTCCAAGAGACCCAGTACTTC
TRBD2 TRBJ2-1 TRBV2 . CASSASGIISYNEQFF TGTGCCAGCAGTGCTAGCGGAATTATCTCCTACAATGAGCAGTTCTTC
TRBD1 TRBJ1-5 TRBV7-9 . CASSLASGTGYNQPQHF TGTGCCAGCAGCTTAGCATCCGGGACAGGGTATAATCAGCCCCAGCATTTT
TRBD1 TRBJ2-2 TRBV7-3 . CASSRTGAGRELFF TGTGCCAGCAGCCGGACAGGGGCCGGGCGGGAGCTGTTTTTT
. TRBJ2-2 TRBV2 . CASRDFPTGELFF TGTGCCAGCAGAGACTTCCCTACCGGGGAGCTGTTTTTT
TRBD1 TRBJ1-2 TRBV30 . CAWSPGTGIRGYTF TGTGCCTGGAGTCCCGGGACAGGGATTCGCGGCTACACCTTC
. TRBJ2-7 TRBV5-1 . CASSPGGSAYEQYF TGCGCCAGCAGCCCCGGTGGTAGCGCCTACGAGCAGTACTTC
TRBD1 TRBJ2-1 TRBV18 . CASSPSGQEGNNEQFF TGTGCCAGCTCACCCTCGGGACAGGAAGGTAACAATGAGCAGTTCTTC
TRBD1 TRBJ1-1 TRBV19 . CASSMGQANTEAFF TGTGCCAGTAGTATGGGACAGGCCAACACTGAAGCTTTCTTT
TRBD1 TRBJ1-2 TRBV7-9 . CASSSPGQGFGYTF TGTGCCAGCAGCTCCCCCGGACAGGGATTTGGCTACACCTTC
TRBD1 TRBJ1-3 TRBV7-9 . CASSLEGGFGNTIYF TGTGCCAGCAGCTTGGAAGGGGGCTTTGGAAACACCATATATTTT
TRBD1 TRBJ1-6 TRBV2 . CASRGQGPYNSPLHF TGTGCCAGCAGAGGACAGGGGCCGTATAATTCACCCCTCCACTTT
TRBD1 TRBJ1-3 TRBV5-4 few CASSSGTGDGNTIYF TGTGCCAGCAGCTCCGGGACAGGGGATGGAAACACCATATATTTT
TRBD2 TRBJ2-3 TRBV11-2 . CASSLWRGYTDTQYF TGTGCCAGCAGCTTATGGCGGGGGTACACAGATACGCAGTATTTT
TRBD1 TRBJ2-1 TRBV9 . CASSPGQANNEQFF TGTGCCAGCAGCCCCGGACAGGCGAACAATGAGCAGTTCTTC
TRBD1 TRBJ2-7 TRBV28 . CASMAGGLWGSSYEQYF TGTGCCAGCATGGCAGGGGGATTGTGGGGGAGCTCCTACGAGCAGTACTTC
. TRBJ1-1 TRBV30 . CAGGRTEAFF TGTGCCGGAGGACGGACCGAAGCTTTCTTT
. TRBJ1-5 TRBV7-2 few CASSLGMGPQHF TGTGCCAGCAGCTTAGGTATGGGCCCCCAGCATTTT
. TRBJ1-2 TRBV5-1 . CASSLAKGDYGYTF TGCGCCAGCAGCTTGGCCAAGGGGGACTATGGCTACACCTTC
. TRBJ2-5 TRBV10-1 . CASSDDRRETQYF TGCGCCAGCAGTGATGACAGGAGGGAGACCCAGTACTTC
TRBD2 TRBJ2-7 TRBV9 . CASSVSAGGSYEQYF TGTGCCAGCAGCGTTTCGGCGGGGGGTAGTTACGAGCAGTACTTC
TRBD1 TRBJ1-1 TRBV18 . CASSATGKNTEAFF TGTGCCAGCTCCGCGACAGGGAAGAACACTGAAGCTTTCTTT
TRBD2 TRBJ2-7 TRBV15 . CATSRGGLAGKGYEQYF TGTGCCACCAGCAGAGGGGGACTAGCGGGTAAGGGGTACGAGCAGTACTTC
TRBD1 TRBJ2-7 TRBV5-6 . CASSLWTGGSYEQYF TGTGCCAGCAGCCTGTGGACAGGGGGGTCCTACGAGCAGTACTTC
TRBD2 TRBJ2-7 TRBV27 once CASSSGTTYYEQYF TGTGCCAGCAGTTCCGGGACTACTTACTACGAGCAGTACTTC
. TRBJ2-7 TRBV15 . CATSRDRDRNSYEQYF TGTGCCACCAGCAGAGATCGTGACAGAAACTCCTACGAGCAGTACTTC
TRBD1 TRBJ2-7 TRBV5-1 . CASSASTGGMYEQYF TGCGCCAGCAGCGCGTCCACAGGGGGGATGTACGAGCAGTACTTC
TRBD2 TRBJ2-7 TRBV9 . CASSDTGGGREQYF TGTGCCAGCAGCGACACAGGCGGGGGAAGGGAGCAGTACTTC
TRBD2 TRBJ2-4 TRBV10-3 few CAISESLAGENIQYF TGTGCCATCAGTGAGTCTCTAGCGGGGGAAAACATTCAGTACTTC
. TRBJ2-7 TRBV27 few CASSPPGTGYEQYF TGTGCCAGCAGTCCGCCAGGTACCGGCTACGAGCAGTACTTC
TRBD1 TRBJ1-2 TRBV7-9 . CASSPRQGVYGYTF TGTGCCAGCAGCCCTAGACAGGGGGTCTATGGCTACACCTTC
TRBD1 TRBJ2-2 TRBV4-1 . CASSQDRGRLNTGELFF TGCGCCAGCAGCCAAGATAGGGGGCGGCTTAACACCGGGGAGCTGTTTTTT
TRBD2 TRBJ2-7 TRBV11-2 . CASSYGTSQYEQYF TGTGCCAGCAGCTATGGGACTAGCCAGTACGAGCAGTACTTC
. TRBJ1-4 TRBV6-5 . CASSYSGAANEKLFF TGTGCCAGCAGTTACTCGGGGGCGGCTAATGAAAAACTGTTTTTT
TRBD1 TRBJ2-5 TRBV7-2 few CASTPFLRQGQYF TGTGCCAGCACGCCCTTCCTTCGACAGGGCCAGTACTTC
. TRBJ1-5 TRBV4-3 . CASSRQVWGDQPQHF TGCGCCAGCAGCCGGCAGGTCTGGGGCGATCAGCCCCAGCATTTT
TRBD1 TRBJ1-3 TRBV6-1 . CASSDPGTAGNTIYF TGTGCCAGCAGTGACCCCGGGACAGCTGGAAACACCATATATTTT
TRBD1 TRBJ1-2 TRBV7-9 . CASSYGNRQGVGGYTF TGTGCCAGCAGCTACGGAAACCGACAGGGTGTTGGGGGCTACACCTTC
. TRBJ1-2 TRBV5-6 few CASSLSDGYTF TGTGCCAGCAGCTTGTCAGATGGCTACACCTTC
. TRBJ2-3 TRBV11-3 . CASLYREPDTQYF TGTGCCAGCTTGTACAGGGAGCCAGATACGCAGTATTTT
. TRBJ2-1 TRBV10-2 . CASSDLPRSYNEQFF TGCGCCAGCAGTGACCTACCTCGCTCCTACAATGAGCAGTTCTTC